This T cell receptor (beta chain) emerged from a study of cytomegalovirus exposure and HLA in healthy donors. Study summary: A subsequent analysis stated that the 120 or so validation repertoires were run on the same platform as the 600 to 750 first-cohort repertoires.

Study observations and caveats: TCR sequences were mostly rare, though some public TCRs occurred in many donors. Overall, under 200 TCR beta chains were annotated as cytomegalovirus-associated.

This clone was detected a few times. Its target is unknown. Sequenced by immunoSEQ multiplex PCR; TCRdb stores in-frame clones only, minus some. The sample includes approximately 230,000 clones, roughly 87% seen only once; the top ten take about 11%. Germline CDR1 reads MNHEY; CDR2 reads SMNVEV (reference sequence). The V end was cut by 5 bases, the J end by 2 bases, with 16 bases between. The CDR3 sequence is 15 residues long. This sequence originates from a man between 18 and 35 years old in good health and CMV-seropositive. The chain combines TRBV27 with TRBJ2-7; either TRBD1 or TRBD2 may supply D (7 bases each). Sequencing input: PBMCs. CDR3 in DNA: TGTGCCAGCAGTCCAGGGGGAAGCGGGGCCTACGAGCAGTACTTC. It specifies CASSPGGSGAYEQYF.